Each of the 31 T cell receptor beta chains below was sequenced from the same sample in a study of Ad26.COV2.S vaccination and SARS-CoV-2 variants. The repertoire was sequenced with immunoSEQ multiplex PCR; TCRdb's copy has only in-frame clones and lacks some. The sample carries 380,000 or so clones, less than 90% recorded once. Regarding treatment: around 19 received Ad26.COV2.S at low or high dose, single or two shots; several received placebo; per-sample allocation not given. At day 63 after the first vaccine or placebo injection, samples were drawn. Sequencing was performed on peripheral blood, taken in a trial of Ad26.COV2.S vaccine versus placebo. Every receptor here comes from a person aged 18-65 years who received the Ad26.COV2.S COVID-19 vaccine or a placebo.

J is TRBJ2-1 and V is TRBV5-5; D uncertain. The germline gives CDR1 SGHKS, CDR2 YYEKEE (reference sequence). The CDR3 is 11 amino acids. V lost 4 bases and J lost 9, with 8 bases in between. CDR3: CASSRVVEQFF. CDR3 sequence (DNA): TGTGCCAGCAGCAGAGTTGTTGAGCAGTTCTTC.

The chain couples TRBV4-2 to TRBJ1-1, with D possibly being TRBD1 (5 bases). The CDR3 spans 15 residues. Germline values: CDR1 LGHNA, CDR2 YNFKEQ. Trimming shortened V by 0 bases and J by 3 bases, and 11 bases separated the two germline ends. CDR3 region: CASSQESGQHTEAFF. The CDR3 region has the DNA TGTGCCAGCAGCCAAGAATCAGGGCAGCACACTGAAGCTTTCTTT.

This chain joins TRBV18 and TRBJ1-2; a weak D match, TRBD1 (5 bases). Germline CDR1 reads KGHSH; CDR2 reads LQKENI. Trimming cost V 3 bases and J 0 bases, with 17 bases left between them. CDR3 length: 17 amino acids. CDR3 DNA sequence: TGTGCCAGCTCACCGGACCCCCGGCGCAGGGCTAACTATGGCTACACCTTC. Protein product: CASSPDPRRRANYGYTF.

The rearrangement joins TRBV2 to TRBJ2-7, with a possible D match to TRBD1 (6 bases). Trimming shortened V by 8 bases and J by 3 bases, and 11 bases separated the two germline ends. The CDR3 length is 12 residues. Germline CDR1 reads SNHLY; CDR2 reads FYNNEI. DNA for the CDR3: TGTGCCAGCGGGACACTTAGCTACGAGCAGTACTTC. Translation gives CASGTLSYEQYF.

This clone was seen once. The gene calls are TRBV28 and TRBJ2-5; D is perhaps TRBD1 or TRBD2 (5 bases each). Trimming pared 5 bases from V and 0 bases from J, leaving 22 bases between. Germline V gives CDR1 MDHEN, CDR2 SYDVKM. The CDR3 has 18 amino acids. CDR3 sequence: CASSQQWGEGAYQETQYF. Here the CDR3 DNA reads TGTGCCAGCAGTCAACAATGGGGCGAGGGCGCGTACCAAGAGACCCAGTACTTC. Full variable domain (outside the CDR3, taken from reference TRBV28 and TRBJ2-5): DVKVTQSSRYLVKRTGEKVFLECVQDMDHENMFWYRQDPGLGLRLIYFSYDVKMKEKGDIPEGYSVSREKKERFSLILESASTNQTSMYLCASSQQWGEGAYQETQYFGPGTRLLVL.

The chain uses TRBV7-2 and TRBJ2-4; the match to TRBD1 covers 7 bases. CDR3 length equals 15 residues. The trim removed 5 bases at V and 7 bases at J, leaving 11 bases unmatched. The germline V gene encodes CDR1 SGHTA and CDR2 FQGNSA. The CDR3 region is CASSPGQVTSNIQYF. CDR3 bases: TGTGCCAGCAGCCCCGGACAGGTTACGAGTAACATTCAGTACTTC.

This rearrangement joins TRBV3-1 (or the pseudogene TRBV3-2) to TRBJ1-1; 7 bases align to TRBD1. The CDR3 spans 14 residues. In germline, CDR1 is LGHDT, CDR2 YNNKEL (reference sequence). V was pared by 0 bases and J by 8 bases, with 6 bases of the junction left unmatched. The CDR3 sequence: CASSQDQRQGEAFF. The DNA for the CDR3 is TGTGCCAGCAGCCAAGATCAAAGACAGGGAGAAGCTTTCTTT.

The V and J genes are TRBV6-2 or TRBV6-3 and TRBJ1-1; D may be TRBD1 (6 bases). CDR1 and CDR2 from the germline V gene are MNHEY and SVGEGT. V was cut by 2 bases and J by 0 bases, with 7 bases left in between. The CDR3 is made up of 14 amino acids. The CDR3 loop is CASSYGQMNTEAFF. CDR3 coding DNA: TGTGCCAGCAGTTACGGACAGATGAACACTGAAGCTTTCTTT.

The CDR3 DNA is TGCAGCGTCGATCCGGTTTTACCCCCCGTAGTTGGCTACACCTTC. It translates to CSVDPVLPPVVGYTF. The chain recombines TRBV29-1 with TRBJ1-2; D ambiguous. The germline gives CDR1 SQVTM, CDR2 ANQGSEA. V lost 6 bases and J 7 bases, leaving 24 bases between the germline ends. CDR3 length: 15 residues.

The gene calls are TRBV7-3 and TRBJ2-3; D remains ambiguous. CDR1 SGHTA and CDR2 FQGTGA come from the germline V gene. This CDR3 has 16 amino acids. V was trimmed by 6 bases and J by 7 bases, leaving 23 bases between them. This CDR3 reads CASSPTTTSFANTQYF. CDR3 bases: TGTGCCAGCAGTCCCACTACAACGAGTTTCGCAAATACGCAGTATTTT.

CDR3 coding DNA: TGTGCCAGCAGCCTTGACAGGGACAATGAGCAGTTCTTC. Translating gives CASSLDRDNEQFF. V and J are TRBV7-8 and TRBJ2-1, with 7 bases lining up with TRBD1. Germline CDR1 reads SGHVS; CDR2 reads FQNEAQ. V shed 5 bases, J shed 5 bases, and the junction held 3 bases outside the gene matches. The CDR3 is 13 amino acids.

CDR3 sequence reads: CASSLVGFNTEAFF. Here the CDR3 DNA reads TGTGCCAGCAGTTTAGTGGGGTTTAACACTGAAGCTTTCTTT. The chain links TRBV27 to TRBJ1-1; D is unresolved. CDR3 length: 14 amino acids. In germline, CDR1 is MNHEY, CDR2 SMNVEV (reference sequence). V was pared by 2 bases and J by 2 bases, with 9 bases between.

V gene TRBV12-3 or TRBV12-4 combines with J gene TRBJ2-3; no clear D. The CDR3 is 11 amino acids. The ends were cut back, 1 base at V and 9 bases at J, with 5 bases in the middle. CDR3 nucleotides: TGTGCCAGCAGTTTAGGGATAACGCAGTATTTT. Protein sequence: CASSLGITQYF.

This clone has more than one count but fewer than ten. This chain uses TRBV14 with TRBJ1-3, with 7 bases lining up with TRBD1. Per the germline V gene, CDR1 is SGHDN and CDR2 is FVKESK. The CDR3 is 13 residues long. The J segment lost 2 bases and the V segment lost 8 bases, leaving 3 bases of the junction unmatched. CDR3 sequence reads: CASLRGPGNTIYF. The CDR3 DNA sequence: TGTGCCAGCCTTAGGGGGCCTGGAAACACCATATATTTT.

V usage is TRBV9 and J usage is TRBJ2-7; D is perhaps TRBD2 (5 bases). CDR1 is SGDLS and CDR2 is YYNGEE in the germline V gene. The CDR3 totals 15 residues. The ends were cut back, 2 bases at V and 0 bases at J, with 12 bases in the middle. The chain's CDR3 is CASSVGLSPSYEQYF. In DNA, the CDR3 is TGTGCCAGCAGCGTCGGACTTAGCCCCTCCTACGAGCAGTACTTC.

The chain recombines TRBV6-5 with TRBJ2-2; D unclear. The CDR3 is made up of 15 amino acids. Deletions cut 1 base from V and 5 bases from J, with 11 bases between. Germline loops: CDR1 MNHEY, CDR2 SVGAGI. The CDR3 loop is CASSYFLDATGELFF. The CDR3 coding sequence is TGTGCCAGCAGTTACTTCCTGGACGCAACCGGGGAGCTGTTTTTT.

Only one count was recorded for this clone. The chain carries TRBV28 and TRBJ2-1; the D call may be TRBD1 or TRBD2 (6 bases each). V lost 7 bases and J 4 bases, leaving 23 bases between the germline ends. The CDR3 contains 17 residues. The germline V gene has CDR1 MDHEN and CDR2 SYDVKM. CDR3 residues: CASKDGGGPNRYNEQFF. In nucleotides, the CDR3 is TGTGCCAGCAAGGATGGAGGGGGTCCCAACCGTTACAATGAGCAGTTCTTC.

This chain links TRBV21-1 with TRBJ2-3; the D call of TRBD2 is as the table states it, not checked on the DNA. TRBV21-1 is designated a pseudogene. The CDR3 runs to 16 residues. The CDR3 is CASWGGSRVITDTQYF. The CDR3 DNA is TGTGCCAGCTGGGGGGGTTCCAGGGTTATAACAGATACGCAGTATTTT.

This chain joins TRBV28 and TRBJ1-2, with TRBD1 as a possible D gene (5 bases). Between the trimmed V and J ends, which lost 2 bases and 5 bases, there was a span of 6 bases. CDR1 and CDR2 (germline): MDHEN, SYDVKM. The CDR3 contains 12 residues. The CDR3 sequence is CASSLPGYGYTF. DNA of the CDR3: TGTGCCAGCAGTTTACCAGGGTATGGCTACACCTTC.

This clone was found a few times. The chain couples TRBV2 to TRBJ2-1; TRBD2 aligns across 11 bases. Germline CDR1 and CDR2: SNHLY and FYNNEI. V dropped 6 bases and J dropped 5; count of bases not matched to a gene: 6. The CDR3 extends over 15 amino acids. CDR3 coding DNA: TGTGCCAGCAGACTTAGCGGGGGGGTCGACAATGAGCAGTTCTTC. Translation gives CASRLSGGVDNEQFF.

This chain uses TRBV6-2 or TRBV6-3 with TRBJ1-5; D gene unclear. Looked up from germline, CDR1 is MNHEY and CDR2 is SVGEGT. V gave up 0 bases and J gave up 7 bases, with 13 bases separating them. This CDR3 has 15 residues. The CDR3 sequence: CASSYSSGGGQPQHF. The DNA of the CDR3 is TGTGCCAGCAGTTACTCGTCGGGTGGTGGACAGCCCCAGCATTTT.

The chain has TRBV3-1 (or the pseudogene TRBV3-2) and TRBJ1-4; no definite D call. Trimming took 1 base from V and 4 from J, leaving 4 bases between them. CDR1 is LGHDT and CDR2 is YNNKEL in the germline V gene (reference sequence). This CDR3 spans 13 amino acids. The CDR3 loop is CASSQGNNEKLFF. The CDR3 DNA reads as TGTGCCAGCAGCCAAGGTAATAATGAAAAACTGTTTTTT.

This sequence joins TRBV3-1 (or the pseudogene TRBV3-2) and TRBJ2-3, with 8 nucleotides matching TRBD2. The V gene end was trimmed by 0 bases and the J gene end by 3 bases; junction bases not matched to a gene: 8. The V gene's germline CDR1 is LGHDT and CDR2 YNNKEL (reference sequence). This CDR3 has 17 residues. Here the CDR3 reads CASSQDLPGGGTDTQYF. CDR3 DNA sequence: TGTGCCAGCAGCCAAGATCTTCCGGGAGGGGGGACAGATACGCAGTATTTT.

This clone appeared a few times. The V gene is TRBV5-6, the J gene TRBJ2-1, with 7 nucleotides matching TRBD2. After removal of 4 bases from V and 3 bases from J, the junction contained 10 bases not matched to a gene. The CDR3 has 16 residues. CDR1 SGHDT and CDR2 YYEEEE come from the germline V gene. CDR3 amino acids: CASSPVGASGYNEQFF. The CDR3 bases are TGTGCCAGCAGCCCCGTCGGGGCTAGCGGCTACAATGAGCAGTTCTTC.

The rearrangement uses TRBV5-1 and TRBJ2-3, with D tentatively TRBD1 or TRBD2 (7 bases each). Trimming pared 3 bases from V and 4 bases from J, leaving 12 bases between. The CDR3 extends over 14 amino acids. CDR1 and CDR2 (germline): SGHRS, YFSETQ. This CDR3 is CASSSGGDPDTQYF. The CDR3 DNA reads as TGCGCCAGCAGCTCAGGGGGGGATCCAGATACGCAGTATTTT.

This chain joins TRBV4-1 and TRBJ2-7; the D is unclear. This CDR3 comprises 14 residues. Deletions cut 1 base from V and 0 bases from J, with 7 bases between. Germline CDR1 reads MGHRA; CDR2 reads YSYEKL. The CDR3 spells CASSQVRNSYEQYF. The CDR3 coding sequence is TGCGCCAGCAGCCAAGTTCGGAACTCCTACGAGCAGTACTTC.

The rearrangement uses TRBV9 and TRBJ2-7, with D possibly matching TRBD2 (7 bases). Germline loops: CDR1 SGDLS, CDR2 YYNGEE. The V gene lost 3 bases and the J gene lost 7 bases, with 20 bases spanning the gap. The CDR3 totals 15 residues. The CDR3 nucleotides are TGTGCCAGCAGCGCCGCTAGGGGGAGGGCCGAGGAGCAGTACTTC. Protein product: CASSAARGRAEEQYF.

This rearrangement joins TRBV28 to TRBJ2-1; possible D gene TRBD2, 6 bases. CDR1 and CDR2 (germline): MDHEN, SYDVKM. The CDR3 spans 11 residues. CDR3 region: CVVGGWNEQFF. Here the CDR3 DNA reads TGTGTTGTGGGGGGATGGAATGAGCAGTTCTTC. Full variable domain (outside the CDR3, taken from reference TRBV28 and TRBJ2-1): DVKVTQSSRYLVKRTGEKVFLECVQDMDHENMFWYRQDPGLGLRLIYFSYDVKMKEKGDIPEGYSVSREKKERFSLILESASTNQTSMYLCVVGGWNEQFFGPGTRLTVL.

The rearrangement links TRBV11-1 to TRBJ1-4; D not resolved. The CDR3 has 15 residues. V dropped 5 bases and J dropped 0 bases, with 10 bases sitting between them. Germline V gene lookup returns CDR1 SGHAT and CDR2 FQDESV (reference sequence). The CDR3 spells CASSIGRATNEKLFF. CDR3 DNA sequence: TGTGCCAGCAGCATCGGACGGGCAACTAATGAAAAACTGTTTTTT. Complete variable domain (other parts from reference TRBV11-1 and TRBJ1-4): EAEVAQSPRYKITEKSQAVAFWCDPISGHATLYWYRQILGQGPELLVQFQDESVVDDSQLPKDRFSAERLKGVDSTLKIQPAELGDSAMYLCASSIGRATNEKLFFGSGTQLSVL.

This clone was counted a few times. Other nucleotide sequences in the sample specify the same CDR3. The chain links TRBV4-3 to TRBJ1-2; TRBD1 might be the D (5 bases). CDR3 length: 14 amino acids. Per germline, CDR1 LGHNA and CDR2 YSLEER. Trimming took off 0 bases at V and 5 bases at J, with 10 bases between the two ends. This CDR3 reads CASSQDGGPYGYTF. Here the CDR3 DNA reads TGCGCCAGCAGCCAAGATGGGGGTCCATATGGCTACACCTTC.

This sequence joins TRBV2 and TRBJ2-7; 7 nucleotides match TRBD2. The CDR3 loop spans 14 amino acids. V was pared by 4 bases and J by 2 bases, with 5 bases of the junction left unmatched. Germline lookup yields CDR1 SNHLY and CDR2 FYNNEI. The CDR3 loop reads CASSAFAGAYEQYF. The CDR3 coding sequence is TGTGCCAGCAGTGCATTTGCGGGAGCCTACGAGCAGTACTTC.